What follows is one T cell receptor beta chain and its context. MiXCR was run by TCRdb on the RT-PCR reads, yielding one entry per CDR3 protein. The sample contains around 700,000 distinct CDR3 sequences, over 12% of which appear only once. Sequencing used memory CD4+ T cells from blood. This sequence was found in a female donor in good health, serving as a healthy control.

The CDR3 coding sequence is TGTGCCAGCAGCCTTCGGGCCAACTACGAGCAGTACTTC. Protein: CASSLRANYEQYF. The chain uses TRBV3-1 and TRBJ2-7; D call uncertain. V was cut by 4 bases and J by 3 bases, with 10 bases left in between. The germline CDR1 and CDR2 sequences are LGHDT and YNNKEL (reference sequence). The CDR3 length is 13 residues.